Presented here are 11 T cell receptor beta chains from one specimen sequenced in a study of CD8 T cells in ankylosing spondylitis. TCRdb used MiXCR to reprocess the 5' RACE reads, holding one entry per CDR3 protein. Of some 130,000 distinct CDR3 sequences in the sample, roughly an eighth are singletons; the top ten hold about 2.7%. Sequenced: blood, either unsorted or a sorted T cell fraction (not recorded which). The receptors come from a female donor with ankylosing spondylitis or in good health (not recorded which).

This clonotype has ten or more counts. The gene calls are TRBV5-1 and TRBJ2-1, with 15 positions matching TRBD2. Trimming took 5 bases from V and 9 from J; bases not matched to a gene: 9. CDR3 length: 16 amino acids. Germline V CDR1 and CDR2: SGHRS, YFSETQ. CDR3 region: CASSSQGLAGGFEQFF. CDR3 sequence (DNA): TGCGCCAGCAGTTCACAAGGACTAGCGGGAGGGTTTGAGCAGTTCTTC.

This clonotype was counted at least ten times. CDR3 bases: TGCAGTGCTATCGGGTTGCTTTCCTACAATGAGCAGTTCTTC. This sequence encodes CSAIGLLSYNEQFF. The V call is TRBV20-1, the J call TRBJ2-1, with D unclear. V lost 4 bases to trimming and J lost 1 base, with 11 bases between them. Per the germline V gene, CDR1 is DFQATT and CDR2 is SNEGSKA (reference sequence). The CDR3 runs 14 residues.

This chain links TRBV4-1 with TRBJ2-3; 11 bases are a match to TRBD2. The CDR3 runs 19 residues. In germline, CDR1 is MGHRA, CDR2 YSYEKL. V lost 2 bases to trimming and J lost 8 bases; unmatched junction nucleotides: 18. The CDR3 DNA reads TGCGCCAGCAGCCAATGGGGGACTAGCGGTTTACTGTCGGTCGGTACGCAGTATTTT. Amino acids: CASSQWGTSGLLSVGTQYF.

This clonotype has more than one count but fewer than ten. V usage is TRBV12-3 or TRBV12-4 and J usage is TRBJ2-2, with 9 bases identical to TRBD2. This CDR3 comprises 16 residues. The V gene end was trimmed by 5 bases and the J gene end by 6 bases; junction bases not matched to a gene: 10. The CDR3 nucleotides are TGTGCCAGCAGTCCTAGGGGTAGCGGGAGCCCCGGGGAGCTGTTTTTT. Protein product: CASSPRGSGSPGELFF.

This CDR3 is CASSLDSPGLTEAFF. CDR3 nucleotides: TGCGCCAGCAGCTTGGATAGTCCGGGGCTAACTGAAGCTTTCTTT. The chain is built from TRBV5-1 and TRBJ1-1; D possibly corresponds to TRBD1 (5 bases). This CDR3 has 15 residues. V was cut by 0 bases and J by 5 bases, with 14 bases left in between. Germline V gene data show CDR1 as SGHRS and CDR2 as YFSETQ.

With regard to this clonotype: Sequence at one end of the junction differs from germline and may be a read error. The chain uses TRBV28 and TRBJ2-2, with no clear D. This CDR3 is built from 15 residues. Per germline, CDR1 MDHEN and CDR2 SYDVKM. The CDR3 loop reads CASSLSLANTGELFF. The CDR3 bases are TGTGCCAGTAGTTTGTCGCTAGCGAACACCGGGGAGCTGTTTTTT.

Worth noting for this clonotype: Being one base from a much bigger clone, this may be a read error. The chain is built from TRBV20-1 and TRBJ2-2; tentatively, D is TRBD1 (5 bases). The CDR3 sequence is 14 residues long. Germline V lookup: CDR1 DFQATT, CDR2 SNEGSKA (reference sequence). This CDR3 is CSARAQGYTAELFF. The DNA for the CDR3 is TGCAGTGCTAGAGCCCAGGGATACACCGCGGAGCTGTTTTTT.

The chain uses TRBV20-1 and TRBJ2-1; D is possibly TRBD2 (5 bases). V lost 2 bases to trimming and J lost 6 bases, with 11 bases between them. This CDR3 is built from 13 residues. Per the germline V gene, CDR1 is DFQATT and CDR2 is SNEGSKA (reference sequence). CDR3 nucleotides: TGCAGTGCTAGAAGCGGAAGCTTCAATGAGCAGTTCTTC. Its translation: CSARSGSFNEQFF.

This clonotype was seen repeatedly, ten times or more. The chain couples TRBV29-1 to TRBJ1-2, with D possibly TRBD1 on 5 matching bases. V was pared by 0 bases and J by 7 bases, with 9 bases between. Germline V gene data show CDR1 as SQVTM and CDR2 as ANQGSEA. This CDR3 region has 12 residues. The CDR3 DNA sequence: TGCAGCGTTGAAGACAGGGCGGGTGGCTACACCTTC. It translates to CSVEDRAGGYTF.

This clonotype has only a few counts. The chain employs TRBV30 and TRBJ1-1; the D is unclear. Deletions cut 5 bases from V and 5 bases from J, with 15 bases between. The germline CDR1 and CDR2 sequences are GTSNPN and SVGIG (reference sequence). The CDR3 covers 13 residues. CDR3 sequence: CAWAKEGGTEAFF. In nucleotides, the CDR3 is TGTGCCTGGGCTAAGGAGGGTGGGACTGAAGCTTTCTTT.

This chain connects TRBV27 to TRBJ2-6; TRBD1 is a possible D gene (6 bases). Trimming cost V 5 bases and J 0 bases, with 17 bases left between them. From germline, CDR1 is MNHEY and CDR2 SMNVEV (reference sequence). This CDR3 has 18 residues. CDR3 sequence reads: CASSIWTASPSGANVLTF. CDR3 DNA sequence: TGTGCCAGCAGTATCTGGACAGCCAGCCCCTCTGGGGCCAACGTCCTGACTTTC.